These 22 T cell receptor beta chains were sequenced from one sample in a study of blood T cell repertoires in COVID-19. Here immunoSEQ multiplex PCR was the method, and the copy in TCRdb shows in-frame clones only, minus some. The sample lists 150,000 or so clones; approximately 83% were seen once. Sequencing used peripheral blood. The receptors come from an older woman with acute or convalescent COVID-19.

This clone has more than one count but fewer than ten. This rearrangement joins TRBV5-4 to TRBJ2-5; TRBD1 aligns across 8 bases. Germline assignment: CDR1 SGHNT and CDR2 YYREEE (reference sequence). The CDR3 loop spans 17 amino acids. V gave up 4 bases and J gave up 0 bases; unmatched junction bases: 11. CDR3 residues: CASSPGGRTGNQETQYF. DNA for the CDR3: TGTGCCAGCAGCCCCGGTGGCCGGACAGGGAACCAAGAGACCCAGTACTTC.

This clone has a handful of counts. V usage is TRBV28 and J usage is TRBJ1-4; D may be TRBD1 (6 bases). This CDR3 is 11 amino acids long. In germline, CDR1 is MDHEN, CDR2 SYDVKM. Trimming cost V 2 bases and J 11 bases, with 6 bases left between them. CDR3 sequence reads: CASSLRGKLFF. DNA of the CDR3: TGTGCCAGCAGTTTAAGGGGGAAACTGTTTTTT. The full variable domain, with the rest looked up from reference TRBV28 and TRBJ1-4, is DVKVTQSSRYLVKRTGEKVFLECVQDMDHENMFWYRQDPGLGLRLIYFSYDVKMKEKGDIPEGYSVSREKKERFSLILESASTNQTSMYLCASSLRGKLFFGSGTQLSVL.

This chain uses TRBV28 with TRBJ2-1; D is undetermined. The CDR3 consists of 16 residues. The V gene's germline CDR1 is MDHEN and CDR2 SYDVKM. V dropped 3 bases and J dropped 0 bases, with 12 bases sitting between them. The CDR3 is CASSFHQTRSYNEQFF. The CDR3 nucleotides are TGTGCCAGCAGTTTTCATCAGACTCGCTCCTACAATGAGCAGTTCTTC. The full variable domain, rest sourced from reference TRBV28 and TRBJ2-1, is DVKVTQSSRYLVKRTGEKVFLECVQDMDHENMFWYRQDPGLGLRLIYFSYDVKMKEKGDIPEGYSVSREKKERFSLILESASTNQTSMYLCASSFHQTRSYNEQFFGPGTRLTVL.

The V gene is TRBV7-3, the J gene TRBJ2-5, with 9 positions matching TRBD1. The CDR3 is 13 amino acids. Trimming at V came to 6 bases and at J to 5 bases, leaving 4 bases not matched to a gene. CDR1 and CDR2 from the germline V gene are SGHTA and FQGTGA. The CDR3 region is CASSSGQGETQYF. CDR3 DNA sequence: TGTGCCAGCAGTTCAGGACAGGGGGAGACCCAGTACTTC.

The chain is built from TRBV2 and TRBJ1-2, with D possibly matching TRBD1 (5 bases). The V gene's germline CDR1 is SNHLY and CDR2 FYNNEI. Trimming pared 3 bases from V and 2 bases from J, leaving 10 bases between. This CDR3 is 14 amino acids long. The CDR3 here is CASSEGLLNYGYTF. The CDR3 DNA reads TGTGCCAGCAGTGAGGGACTGCTGAACTATGGCTACACCTTC.

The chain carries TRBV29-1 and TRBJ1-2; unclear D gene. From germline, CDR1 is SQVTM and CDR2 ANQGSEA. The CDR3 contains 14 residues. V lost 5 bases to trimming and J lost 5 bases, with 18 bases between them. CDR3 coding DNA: TGCAGCGTTACCACGTCAGGAGGCCTTTATGGCTACACCTTC. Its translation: CSVTTSGGLYGYTF. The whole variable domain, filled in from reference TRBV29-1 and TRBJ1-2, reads SAVISQKPSRDICQRGTSLTIQCQVDSQVTMMFWYRQQPGQSLTLIATANQGSEATYESGFVIDKFPISRPNLTFSTLTVSNMSPEDSSIYLCSVTTSGGLYGYTFGSGTRLTVV.

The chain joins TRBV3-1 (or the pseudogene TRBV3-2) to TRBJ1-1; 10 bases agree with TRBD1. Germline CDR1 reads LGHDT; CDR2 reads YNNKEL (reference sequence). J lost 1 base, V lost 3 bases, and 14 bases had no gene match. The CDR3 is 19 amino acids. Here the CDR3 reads CASSHSLSGTGVTNTEAFF. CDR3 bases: TGTGCCAGCAGCCATTCCCTATCCGGGACAGGGGTTACGAACACTGAAGCTTTCTTT.

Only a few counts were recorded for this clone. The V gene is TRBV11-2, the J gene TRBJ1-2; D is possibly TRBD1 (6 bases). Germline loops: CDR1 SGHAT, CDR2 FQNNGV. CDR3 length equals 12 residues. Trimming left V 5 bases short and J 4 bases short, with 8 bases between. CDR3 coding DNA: TGTGCCAGCAGCACGACAGGCTATGGCTACACCTTC. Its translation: CASSTTGYGYTF.

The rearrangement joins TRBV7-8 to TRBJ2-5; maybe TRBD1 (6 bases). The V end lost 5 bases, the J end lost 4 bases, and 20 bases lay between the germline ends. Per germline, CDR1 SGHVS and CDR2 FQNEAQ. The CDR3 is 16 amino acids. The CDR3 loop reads CASSPRAGAARETQYF. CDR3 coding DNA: TGTGCCAGCAGCCCCCGGGCAGGGGCAGCGCGAGAGACCCAGTACTTC.

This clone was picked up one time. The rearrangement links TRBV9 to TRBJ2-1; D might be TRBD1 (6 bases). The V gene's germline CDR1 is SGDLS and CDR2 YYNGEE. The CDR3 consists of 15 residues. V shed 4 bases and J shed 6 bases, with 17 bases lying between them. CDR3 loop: CASSLDSSRINEQFF. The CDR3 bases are TGTGCCAGCAGCTTGGACAGCTCCAGAATCAATGAGCAGTTCTTC. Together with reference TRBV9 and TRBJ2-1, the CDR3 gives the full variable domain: DSGVTQTPKHLITATGQRVTLRCSPRSGDLSVYWYQQSLDQGLQFLIQYYNGEERAKGNILERFSAQQFPDLHSELNLSSLELGDSALYFCASSLDSSRINEQFFGPGTRLTVL.

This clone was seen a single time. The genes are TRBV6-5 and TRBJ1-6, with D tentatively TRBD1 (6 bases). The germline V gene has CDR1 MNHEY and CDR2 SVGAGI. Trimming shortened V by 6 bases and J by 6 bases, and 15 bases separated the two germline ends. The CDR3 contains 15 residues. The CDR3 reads CASRVHRVANSPLHF. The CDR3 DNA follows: TGTGCCAGCAGGGTACACAGGGTTGCTAATTCACCCCTCCACTTT.

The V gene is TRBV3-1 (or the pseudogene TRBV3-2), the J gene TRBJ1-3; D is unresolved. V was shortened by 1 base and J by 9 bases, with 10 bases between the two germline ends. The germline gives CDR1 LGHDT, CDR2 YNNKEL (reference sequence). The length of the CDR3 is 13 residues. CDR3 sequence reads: CASSQAVRGTIYF. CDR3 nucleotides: TGTGCCAGCAGCCAAGCCGTTAGAGGCACCATATATTTT.

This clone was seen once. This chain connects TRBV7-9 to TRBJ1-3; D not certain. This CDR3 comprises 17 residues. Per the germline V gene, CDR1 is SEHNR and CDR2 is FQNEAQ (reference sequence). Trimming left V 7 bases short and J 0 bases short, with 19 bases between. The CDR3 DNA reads TGTGCCAGCACCCAAAGCGGCCCCCTTCTCTCTGGAAACACCATATATTTT. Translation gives CASTQSGPLLSGNTIYF.

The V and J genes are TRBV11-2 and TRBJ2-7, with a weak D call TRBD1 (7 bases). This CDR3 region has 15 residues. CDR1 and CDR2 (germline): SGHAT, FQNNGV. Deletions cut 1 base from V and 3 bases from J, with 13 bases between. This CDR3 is CASSLGQGGLYEQYF. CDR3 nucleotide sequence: TGTGCCAGCAGCTTAGGACAGGGAGGCCTCTACGAGCAGTACTTC.

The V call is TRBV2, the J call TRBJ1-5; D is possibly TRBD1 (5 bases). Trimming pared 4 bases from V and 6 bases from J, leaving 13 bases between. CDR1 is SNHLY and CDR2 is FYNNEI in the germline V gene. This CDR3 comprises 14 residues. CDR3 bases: TGTGCCAGCAGTGGGGGGGTTGTGGGTCAGCCCCAGCATTTT. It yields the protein CASSGGVVGQPQHF.

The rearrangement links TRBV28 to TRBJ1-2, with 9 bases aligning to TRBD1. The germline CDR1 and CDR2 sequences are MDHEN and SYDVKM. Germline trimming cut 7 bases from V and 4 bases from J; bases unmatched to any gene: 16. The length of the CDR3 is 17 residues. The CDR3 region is CASKTTGGLGVGYGYTF. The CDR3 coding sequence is TGTGCCAGCAAAACTACAGGGGGCCTAGGAGTGGGCTATGGCTACACCTTC.

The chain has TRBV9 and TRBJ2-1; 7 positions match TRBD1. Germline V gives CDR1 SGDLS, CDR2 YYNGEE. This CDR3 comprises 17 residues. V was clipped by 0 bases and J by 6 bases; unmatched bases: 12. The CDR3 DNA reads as TGTGCCAGCAGCGTAGGAGGAGACAGGGTTATTGTCAATGAGCAGTTCTTC. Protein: CASSVGGDRVIVNEQFF.

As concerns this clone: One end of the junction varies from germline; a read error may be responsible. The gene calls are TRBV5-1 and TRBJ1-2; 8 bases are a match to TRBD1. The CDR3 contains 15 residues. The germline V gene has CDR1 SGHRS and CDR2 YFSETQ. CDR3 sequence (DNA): TGCGCCCGCAGCGGGGGGACAGGAGGGGACTATGGCTACACCTTC. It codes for CARSGGTGGDYGYTF. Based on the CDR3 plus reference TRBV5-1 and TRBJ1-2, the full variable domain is KAGVTQTPRYLIKTRGQQVTLSCSPISGHRSVSWYQQTPGQGLQFLFEYFSETQRNKGNFPGRFSGRQFSNSRSEMNVSTLELGDSALYLCARSGGTGGDYGYTFGSGTRLTVV.

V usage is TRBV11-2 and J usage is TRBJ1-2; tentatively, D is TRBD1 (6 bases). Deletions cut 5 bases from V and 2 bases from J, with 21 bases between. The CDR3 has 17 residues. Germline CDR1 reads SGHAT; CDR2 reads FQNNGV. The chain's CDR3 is CASSPSPRTDTNYGYTF. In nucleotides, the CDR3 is TGTGCCAGCAGCCCATCCCCCCGGACAGATACCAACTATGGCTACACCTTC.

The CDR3, as DNA: TGTGCCAGCAGTTACGGGCAGGGCGATGTAGATACGCAGTATTTT. It encodes CASSYGQGDVDTQYF. The rearrangement uses TRBV6-5 and TRBJ2-3; possible D gene TRBD1, 5 bases. This CDR3 has 15 amino acids. V was shortened by 2 bases and J by 5 bases, with 14 bases between the two germline ends. Germline-derived CDR1 and CDR2 are MNHEY and SVGAGI.

This CDR3 is CASSSGGADEQFF. In DNA, the CDR3 is TGTGCCAGCAGCTCGGGGGGAGCGGATGAGCAGTTCTTC. The chain employs TRBV11-2 and TRBJ2-1; 7 bases map to TRBD2. J gave up 8 bases and V 4 bases, and 5 bases lay outside the gene matches. Per the germline V gene, CDR1 is SGHAT and CDR2 is FQNNGV. The CDR3 loop spans 13 amino acids. Full variable domain (outside the CDR3, taken from reference TRBV11-2 and TRBJ2-1): EAGVAQSPRYKIIEKRQSVAFWCNPISGHATLYWYQQILGQGPKLLIQFQNNGVVDDSQLPKDRFSAERLKGVDSTLKIQPAKLEDSAVYLCASSSGGADEQFFGPGTRLTVL.

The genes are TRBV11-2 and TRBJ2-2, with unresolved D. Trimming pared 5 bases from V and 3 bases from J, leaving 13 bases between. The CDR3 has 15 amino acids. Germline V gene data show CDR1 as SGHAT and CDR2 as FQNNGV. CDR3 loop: CASSPTSQHTGELFF. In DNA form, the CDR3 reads TGTGCCAGCAGCCCCACCTCACAACACACCGGGGAGCTGTTTTTT.